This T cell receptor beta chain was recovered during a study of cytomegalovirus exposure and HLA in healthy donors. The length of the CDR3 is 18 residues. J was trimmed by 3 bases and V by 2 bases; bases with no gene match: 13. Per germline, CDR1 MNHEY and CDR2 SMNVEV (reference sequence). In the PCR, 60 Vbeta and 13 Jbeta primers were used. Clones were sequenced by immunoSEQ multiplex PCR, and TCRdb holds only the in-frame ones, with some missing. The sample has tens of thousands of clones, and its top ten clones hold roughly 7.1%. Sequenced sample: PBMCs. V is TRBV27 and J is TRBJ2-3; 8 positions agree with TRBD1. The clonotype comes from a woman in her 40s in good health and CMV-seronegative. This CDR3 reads CASSLRALGTGRTDTQYF. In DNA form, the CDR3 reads TGTGCCAGCAGTTTAAGGGCCCTCGGGACAGGTCGGACAGATACGCAGTATTTT.